This T cell receptor beta chain derives from a study of multiple sclerosis patients with progressive multifocal leukoencephalopathy. Whole-study findings and limits: Most PML patients had lower entropy, suggesting less diverse TRB repertoires. Before and during natalizumab, the clones expanded at PML already existed.

Time point noted: approximately twelve months of natalizumab therapy. Regarding this clone: No antigen is known for it.

Each PCR contained spiked synthetic TR CDR3 controls spanning every V-J pairing. Profiled with immunoSEQ multiplex PCR; TCRdb holds only in-frame clones, not every one. The sample lists roughly 29,000 clones, 90% occurring once. The length of the CDR3 is 15 residues. Trimming stripped 1 base from V and 1 base from J, with 9 bases between. CDR1 is LNHDA, CDR2 SQIVND, per germline (reference sequence). The sequence was obtained from a human donor with multiple sclerosis. Sample: PBMCs, taken from a patient treated with natalizumab. This chain connects TRBV19 to TRBJ2-3; maybe TRBD1 (5 bases). CDR3 in DNA: TGTGCCAGTAGTATAGCAGGGTCCGGCACAGATACGCAGTATTTT. Its protein is CASSIAGSGTDTQYF.